This passage covers 20 T cell receptor beta chains from one sample sequenced in a study of response to subunit inactivated influenza vaccine. TCRdb recomputed calls from the RT-PCR reads with MiXCR, one row per CDR3 protein. The table has 450,000 to 600,000 distinct CDR3 sequences, about 15% seen once; the top ten hold roughly 3.1%. The input for sequencing was CD4+ T cells sorted from PBMCs, taken around 2 years after vaccination. The origin of the receptors is a man aged 50-75 years who received an inactivated influenza vaccine.

This chain links TRBV12-3 or TRBV12-4 with TRBJ2-3, with a possible D match to TRBD1 (5 bases). V was cut by 6 bases and J by 0 bases, with 7 bases left in between. The CDR3 is 13 amino acids. The CDR3 here is CASRWGSTDTQYF. Written as DNA, the CDR3 is TGTGCCAGCAGGTGGGGCAGCACAGATACGCAGTATTTT.

This clonotype was seen more than once but under ten times. V and J are TRBV13 and TRBJ2-7, with 10 bases identical to TRBD2. The CDR3 consists of 16 residues. V was pared by 1 base and J by 0 bases, with 3 bases of the junction left unmatched. Per germline, CDR1 PRHDT and CDR2 FYEKMQ (reference sequence). The CDR3: CASSLVAGGYSYEQYF. CDR3 coding DNA: TGTGCCAGCAGCTTAGTAGCGGGGGGCTACTCCTACGAGCAGTACTTC.

Only a few counts were recorded for this clonotype. The gene calls are TRBV3-1 and TRBJ1-4, with TRBD1 matching 8 bases. Germline trimming cut 0 bases from V and 9 bases from J; bases unmatched to any gene: 9. The germline V gene encodes CDR1 LGHDT and CDR2 YNNKEL (reference sequence). The CDR3 runs 16 residues. DNA for the CDR3: TGTGCCAGCAGCCAAGAAAAAGGCAGGGGGCTGAAAAAACTGTTTTTT. Its protein product is CASSQEKGRGLKKLFF.

The chain links TRBV5-1 to TRBJ2-7, with D maybe TRBD2 (5 bases). The CDR3 runs to 14 residues. Between the trimmed V and J ends, which lost 4 bases and 2 bases, there was a span of 13 bases. Germline V gene data show CDR1 as SGHRS and CDR2 as YFSETQ. The CDR3 here is CASSPSGGPYEQYF. CDR3 in DNA: TGCGCCAGCAGCCCCTCCGGAGGACCCTACGAGCAGTACTTC.

In this sample, this clonotype turned up a few times. The chain links TRBV29-1 to TRBJ1-5; 8 bases are shared with TRBD1. The V segment lost 6 bases and the J segment 4 bases; nucleotides outside the gene matches: 5. The CDR3 is made up of 13 amino acids. The V gene's germline CDR1 is SQVTM and CDR2 ANQGSEA. CDR3 loop: CSVGGQGNQPQHF. The DNA for the CDR3 is TGCAGCGTCGGAGGACAGGGAAATCAGCCCCAGCATTTT.

In its sample, this clonotype was seen many times. The chain uses TRBV5-1 and TRBJ2-3; 7 positions agree with TRBD2. The ends lost 2 bases at V and 0 bases at J; junction bases unmatched: 9. Germline V gene data show CDR1 as SGHRS and CDR2 as YFSETQ. CDR3 length: 17 amino acids. The CDR3 region is CASSLGFFSGSTDTQYF. Here the CDR3 DNA reads TGCGCCAGCAGCTTAGGTTTCTTTAGCGGGAGCACAGATACGCAGTATTTT.

The CDR3 reads CAISESPQVSNTEAFF. The CDR3 DNA reads as TGTGCCATCAGTGAGTCCCCCCAAGTCAGCAACACTGAAGCTTTCTTT. V is TRBV10-3 and J is TRBJ1-1; D call uncertain. Germline loops: CDR1 ENHRY, CDR2 SYGVKD. This CDR3 has 16 amino acids. Trimming removed 0 bases at V and 2 bases at J, with 13 bases between.

This clonotype turned up a few times. The V call is TRBV9, the J call TRBJ1-2, with unresolved D. V shed 0 bases and J shed 1 base, with 7 bases lying between them. There are 14 residues in the CDR3. CDR1 is SGDLS and CDR2 is YYNGEE in the germline V gene. CDR3 protein: CASSVAWGNYGYTF. Here the CDR3 DNA reads TGTGCCAGCAGCGTAGCATGGGGTAACTATGGCTACACCTTC.

This clonotype was seen only a few times. The gene calls are TRBV10-3 and TRBJ2-3; 11 positions agree with TRBD2. The CDR3 has 14 amino acids. Germline assignment: CDR1 ENHRY and CDR2 SYGVKD. Germline trimming cut 8 bases from V and 3 bases from J; bases unmatched to any gene: 4. CDR3 loop: CAISTSGSTDTQYF. In DNA form, the CDR3 reads TGTGCCATCTCAACTAGCGGGAGTACAGATACGCAGTATTTT.

This clonotype was picked up a small number of times. The chain uses TRBV28 and TRBJ2-5; 9 nucleotides align to TRBD1. After removal of 4 bases from V and 5 bases from J, the junction contained 8 bases not matched to a gene. In germline, CDR1 is MDHEN, CDR2 SYDVKM. The CDR3 extends over 15 amino acids. In nucleotides, the CDR3 is TGTGCCAGCAGTTCAACCGACAGGGGGAGCGAGACCCAGTACTTC. Translated: CASSSTDRGSETQYF.

This clonotype showed up just a few times. The chain couples TRBV7-2 to TRBJ2-5; D gene unclear. The germline V gene has CDR1 SGHTA and CDR2 FQGNSA. The CDR3 is 15 residues long. Trimming removed 0 bases at V and 5 bases at J, with 13 bases between. The CDR3 reads CASSLAGIYYETQYF. CDR3 DNA: TGTGCCAGCAGCTTAGCGGGCATTTATTACGAGACCCAGTACTTC. The full variable domain, with the rest looked up from reference TRBV7-2 and TRBJ2-5, is GAGVSQSPSNKVTEKGKDVELRCDPISGHTALYWYRQSLGQGLEFLIYFQGNSAPDKSGLPSDRFSAERTGGSVSTLTIQRTQQEDSAVYLCASSLAGIYYETQYFGPGTRLLVL.

There are many counts of this clonotype. This rearrangement joins TRBV29-1 to TRBJ2-3; TRBD1 might be the D (5 bases). The germline gives CDR1 SQVTM, CDR2 ANQGSEA. Trimming cost V 3 bases and J 2 bases, with 9 bases left between them. This CDR3 region has 13 residues. The CDR3 is CSVEQGHTDTQYF. The DNA for the CDR3 is TGCAGCGTTGAGCAGGGTCACACAGATACGCAGTATTTT.

This chain joins TRBV5-6 and TRBJ2-5; 14 positions match TRBD2. Germline lookup yields CDR1 SGHDT and CDR2 YYEEEE. V shed 7 bases and J 4 bases; nucleotides not matched to a gene: 12. CDR3 length equals 17 residues. In DNA form, the CDR3 reads TGTGCCAGCGGCCCCGGGACTAGCGGGGGCCGGGTAGAGACCCAGTACTTC. It specifies CASGPGTSGGRVETQYF.

The chain employs TRBV20-1 and TRBJ2-5; weak D call: TRBD2 (6 bases). Trimming took off 4 bases at V and 4 bases at J, with 19 bases between the two ends. Germline V CDR1 and CDR2: DFQATT, SNEGSKA (reference sequence). The CDR3 is 15 amino acids. The CDR3 here is CSANQDYPGRETQYF. As DNA, the CDR3 is TGCAGTGCTAATCAGGACTATCCGGGGAGAGAGACCCAGTACTTC.

The V gene is TRBV7-2, the J gene TRBJ2-1; D is perhaps TRBD1 (6 bases). Trimming pared 5 bases from V and 6 bases from J, leaving 14 bases between. The CDR3 has 14 amino acids. CDR1 and CDR2 from the germline V gene are SGHTA and FQGNSA. The CDR3 loop is CASSLWTESNEQFF. The CDR3, as DNA: TGTGCCAGCAGCCTATGGACAGAAAGCAATGAGCAGTTCTTC.

The chain has TRBV29-1 and TRBJ1-2; D possibly corresponds to TRBD1 (5 bases). Germline V gene lookup returns CDR1 SQVTM and CDR2 ANQGSEA. V lost 4 bases, J lost 0 bases, and 6 bases lay in between. CDR3 length equals 12 residues. The CDR3 sequence: CSVGGSNYGYTF. The CDR3 nucleotides read TGCAGCGTTGGGGGGTCTAACTATGGCTACACCTTC.

The DNA for the CDR3 is TGCAGTGCTAGTGGGGGGATCTACGAGCAGTACTTC. Its protein product is CSASGGIYEQYF. The rearrangement links TRBV20-1 to TRBJ2-7, with a possible D match to TRBD2 (6 bases). CDR1 is DFQATT and CDR2 is SNEGSKA in the germline V gene (reference sequence). The CDR3 loop spans 12 amino acids. The ends were cut back, 3 bases at V and 3 bases at J, with 9 bases in the middle.

V is TRBV14 and J is TRBJ1-2; D is ambiguous. The CDR3 has 12 residues. Germline V CDR1 and CDR2: SGHDN, FVKESK. V dropped 4 bases and J dropped 2 bases, with 5 bases sitting between them. CDR3: CASSRINYGYTF. CDR3 DNA: TGTGCCAGCAGCCGGATCAACTATGGCTACACCTTC. The whole variable domain, filled in from reference TRBV14 and TRBJ1-2, reads EAGVTQFPSHSVIEKGQTVTLRCDPISGHDNLYWYRRVMGKEIKFLLHFVKESKQDESGMPNNRFLAERTGGTYSTLKVQPAELEDSGVYFCASSRINYGYTFGSGTRLTVV.

Only a few counts were recorded for this clonotype. The chain is built from TRBV10-3 and TRBJ1-3; no firm D call. Germline V lookup: CDR1 ENHRY, CDR2 SYGVKD. There are 14 residues in the CDR3. V was trimmed by 6 bases and J by 0 bases, leaving 9 bases between them. The CDR3 region has the DNA TGTGCCATCAGGGGTATAGACTCTGGAAACACCATATATTTT. Translation: CAIRGIDSGNTIYF.

This sequence joins TRBV6-5 and TRBJ2-5, with TRBD1 matching 8 bases. This CDR3 has 16 amino acids. Looked up from germline, CDR1 is MNHEY and CDR2 is SVGAGI. V was clipped by 4 bases and J by 0 bases; unmatched bases: 7. The CDR3 DNA reads as TGTGCCAGCAGTTTAGGCCGGGACAGGTACCAAGAGACCCAGTACTTC. Residues: CASSLGRDRYQETQYF.